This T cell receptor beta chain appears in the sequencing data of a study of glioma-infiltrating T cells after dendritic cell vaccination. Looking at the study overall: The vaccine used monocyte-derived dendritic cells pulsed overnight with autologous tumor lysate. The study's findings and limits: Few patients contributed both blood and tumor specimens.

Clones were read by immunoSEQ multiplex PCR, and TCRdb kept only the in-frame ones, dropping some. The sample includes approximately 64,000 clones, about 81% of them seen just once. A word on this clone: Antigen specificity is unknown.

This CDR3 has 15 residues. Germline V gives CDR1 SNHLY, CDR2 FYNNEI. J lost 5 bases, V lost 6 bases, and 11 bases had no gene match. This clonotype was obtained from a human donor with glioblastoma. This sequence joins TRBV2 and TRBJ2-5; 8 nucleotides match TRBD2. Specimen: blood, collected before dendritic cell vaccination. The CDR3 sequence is CASSAGGGAWETQYF. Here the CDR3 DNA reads TGTGCCAGCAGCGCCGGGGGGGGAGCTTGGGAGACCCAGTACTTC.